This is a list of T cell receptor beta chains from one sample in a study of T cells after yellow fever vaccination. TCRdb used MiXCR to reprocess the 5' RACE reads, holding one entry per CDR3 protein. Among around 310,000 distinct CDR3 sequences, roughly 4% were seen once, and the ten largest hold 20% to 30%. The material sequenced was PBMCs, taken on the day of the yellow fever booster vaccination. Receptors were obtained from a man between 18 and 35 years old who received the YFV17D yellow fever vaccine. The CDR3 runs from the conserved cysteine through the conserved F or W. Each record gives: D gene, clone size, V gene, J gene, CDR3 protein, CDR3 DNA. The D gene is left open where the match is weak. Rows give clone size only sometimes, using once, few, many, or a class for an expanded clone.

>.|.|TRBV12-3/TRBV12-4|TRBJ1-1
CASSQQVEAFF
TGTGCCAGCAGCCAGCAGGTTGAAGCTTTCTTT
>.|.|TRBV5-6|TRBJ1-4
CASSSSQDNEKLFF
TGTGCCAGCAGCTCCAGTCAAGATAATGAAAAACTGTTTTTT
>.|many|TRBV5-1|TRBJ2-7
CASSWGATKVGEQYF
TGCGCCAGCAGCTGGGGGGCGACTAAGGTCGGCGAGCAGTACTTC
>TRBD1|many|TRBV3-1|TRBJ1-2
CASSPGTGSGYTF
TGTGCCAGCAGCCCCGGGACAGGGTCTGGCTACACCTTC
>.|many|TRBV20-1|TRBJ2-3
CSAAWAGATDTQYF
TGCAGTGCTGCCTGGGCGGGGGCCACAGATACGCAGTATTTT
>TRBD2|many|TRBV11-2|TRBJ2-5
CASSLGLAGGHLAETQYF
TGTGCCAGCAGCTTAGGACTAGCGGGGGGCCACCTGGCGGAGACCCAGTACTTC
>.|many|TRBV4-3|TRBJ2-1
CASSHSPGTGSSYNEQFF
TGCGCCAGCAGCCATTCTCCGGGGACGGGGAGCTCCTACAATGAGCAGTTCTTC
>.|many|TRBV6-6|TRBJ1-2
CASSYWTEENYGYTF
TGTGCCAGCAGTTACTGGACAGAAGAAAACTATGGCTACACCTTC
>.|many|TRBV28|TRBJ2-1
CASRRAGSSYNEQFF
TGTGCCAGCAGAAGGGCGGGGAGCTCCTACAATGAGCAGTTCTTC
>.|many|TRBV15|TRBJ2-1
CATSPRTTPKDEQFF
TGTGCCACCAGCCCCCGGACAACCCCAAAAGATGAGCAGTTCTTC
>TRBD2|.|TRBV20-1|TRBJ2-5
CSAGTRTAGTQYF
TGCAGTGCTGGGACTAGGACGGCTGGGACCCAGTACTTC